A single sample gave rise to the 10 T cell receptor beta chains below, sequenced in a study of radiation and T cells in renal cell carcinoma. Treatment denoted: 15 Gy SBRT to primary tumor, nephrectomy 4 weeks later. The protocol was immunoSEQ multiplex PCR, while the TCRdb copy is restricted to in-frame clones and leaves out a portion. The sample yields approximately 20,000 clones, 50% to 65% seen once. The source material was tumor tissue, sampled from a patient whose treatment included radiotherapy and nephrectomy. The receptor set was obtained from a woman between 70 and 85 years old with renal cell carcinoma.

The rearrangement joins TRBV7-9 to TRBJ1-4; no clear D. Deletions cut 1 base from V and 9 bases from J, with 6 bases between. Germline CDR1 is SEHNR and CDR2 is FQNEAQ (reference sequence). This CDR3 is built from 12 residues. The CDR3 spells CASSLGGQKLFF. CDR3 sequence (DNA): TGTGCCAGCAGCTTAGGAGGCCAAAAACTGTTTTTT.

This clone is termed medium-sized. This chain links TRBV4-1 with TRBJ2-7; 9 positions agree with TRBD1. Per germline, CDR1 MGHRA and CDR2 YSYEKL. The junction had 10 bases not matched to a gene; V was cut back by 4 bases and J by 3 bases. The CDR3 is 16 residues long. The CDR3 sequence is CASSPGNRDRDYEQYF. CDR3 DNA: TGCGCCAGCAGCCCGGGGAATCGGGACAGGGACTACGAGCAGTACTTC.

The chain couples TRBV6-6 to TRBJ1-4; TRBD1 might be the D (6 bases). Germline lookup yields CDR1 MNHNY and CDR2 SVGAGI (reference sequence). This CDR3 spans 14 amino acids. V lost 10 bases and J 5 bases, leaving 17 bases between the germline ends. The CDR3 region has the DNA TGTGCCACCTCTACAGGGCAGAAAAATGAAAAACTGTTTTTT. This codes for CATSTGQKNEKLFF.

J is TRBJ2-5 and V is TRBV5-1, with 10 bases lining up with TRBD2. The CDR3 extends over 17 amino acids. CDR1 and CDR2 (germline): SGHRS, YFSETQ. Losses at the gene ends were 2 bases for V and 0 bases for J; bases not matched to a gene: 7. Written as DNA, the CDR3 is TGCGCCAGCAGCTTCGGTGCAGCGGGGGGGAACCAAGAGACCCAGTACTTC. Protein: CASSFGAAGGNQETQYF.

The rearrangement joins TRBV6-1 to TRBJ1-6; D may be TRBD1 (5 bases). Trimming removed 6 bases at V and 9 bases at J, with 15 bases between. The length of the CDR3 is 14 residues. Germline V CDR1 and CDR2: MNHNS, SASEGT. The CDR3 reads CASRDPRGGSPLHF. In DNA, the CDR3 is TGTGCCAGCAGGGACCCAAGGGGAGGTTCACCCCTCCACTTT.

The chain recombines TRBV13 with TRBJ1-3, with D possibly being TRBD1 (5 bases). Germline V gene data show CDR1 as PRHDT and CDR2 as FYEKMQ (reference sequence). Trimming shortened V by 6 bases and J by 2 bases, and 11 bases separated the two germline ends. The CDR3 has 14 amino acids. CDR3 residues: CASSLGDPGNTIYF. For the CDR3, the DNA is TGTGCCAGCAGTTTGGGGGACCCTGGAAACACCATATATTTT. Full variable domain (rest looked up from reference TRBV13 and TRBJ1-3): AAGVIQSPRHLIKEKRETATLKCYPIPRHDTVYWYQQGPGQDPQFLISFYEKMQSDKGSIPDRFSAQQFSDYHSELNMSSLELGDSALYFCASSLGDPGNTIYFGEGSWLTVV.

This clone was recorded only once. This CDR3 is CASSLRTSGGQETQYF. As DNA, the CDR3 is TGTGCCAGCAGCTTACGGACTAGCGGGGGCCAAGAGACCCAGTACTTC. The chain carries TRBV5-6 and TRBJ2-5; 13 nucleotides agree with TRBD2. CDR1 and CDR2 (germline): SGHDT, YYEEEE. The CDR3 totals 16 residues. V was pared by 2 bases and J by 1 base, with 2 bases of the junction left unmatched.

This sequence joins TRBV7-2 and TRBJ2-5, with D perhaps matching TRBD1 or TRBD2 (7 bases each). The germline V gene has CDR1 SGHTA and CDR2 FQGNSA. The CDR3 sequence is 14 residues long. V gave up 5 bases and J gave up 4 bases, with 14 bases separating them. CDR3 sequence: CASSPGGGRETQYF. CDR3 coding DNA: TGTGCCAGCAGCCCAGGGGGGGGGCGAGAGACCCAGTACTTC. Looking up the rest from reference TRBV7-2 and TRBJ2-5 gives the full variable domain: GAGVSQSPSNKVTEKGKDVELRCDPISGHTALYWYRQSLGQGLEFLIYFQGNSAPDKSGLPSDRFSAERTGGSVSTLTIQRTQQEDSAVYLCASSPGGGRETQYFGPGTRLLVL.

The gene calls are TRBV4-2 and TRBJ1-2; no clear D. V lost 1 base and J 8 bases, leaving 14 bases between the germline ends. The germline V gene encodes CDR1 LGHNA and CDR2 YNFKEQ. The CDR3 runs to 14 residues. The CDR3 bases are TGTGCCAGCAGCCAAGCAGGTTCCGCTACCGGCTACACCTTC. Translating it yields CASSQAGSATGYTF.

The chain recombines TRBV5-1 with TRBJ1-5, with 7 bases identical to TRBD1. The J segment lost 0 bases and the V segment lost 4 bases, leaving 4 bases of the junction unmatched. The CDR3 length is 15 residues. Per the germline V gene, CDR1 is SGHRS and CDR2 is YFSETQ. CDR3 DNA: TGCGCCAGCAGCCCTCAGGGGGGTAGCAATCAGCCCCAGCATTTT. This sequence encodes CASSPQGGSNQPQHF.